This T cell receptor (beta chain) was sequenced during a study of OX40 agonist ivuxolimab in advanced cancers. This clone appeared a single time. Its cognate antigen is unknown. Repertoires were generated with immunoSEQ multiplex PCR, while TCRdb's copy carries only in-frame clones and drops some. The data contain fewer than 70,000 clones, around 90% of them singletons. The length of the CDR3 is 14 residues. The V gene end was trimmed by 4 bases and the J gene end by 4 bases; junction bases not matched to a gene: 5. Germline V lookup: CDR1 LNHDA, CDR2 SQIVND (reference sequence). Regarding the study as a whole: The study observed clonal expansion of CD4+ and CD8+ blood T cells by week 6 at 0.1 to 3.0 mg/kg.

The source is an adult with an advanced solid tumor such as melanoma, head and neck, liver or kidney cancer. This specimen consisted of CD4+ or CD8+ T cells sorted from blood, obtained in a trial of the OX40 agonist ivuxolimab. The chain uses TRBV19 and TRBJ1-2, with TRBD1 matching over 8 bases. Here the CDR3 DNA reads TGTGCCAGTAGTACCCAAGGACAGGGCTATGGCTACACCTTC. Translation: CASSTQGQGYGYTF.